One and the same sample provided the 25 T cell receptor beta chains below, sequenced in a study of Graves' ophthalmopathy and Graves' hyperthyroidism. Transcripts of RNA were the source for amplifying TCR beta CDR3 regions. The library came from an HTBI-primed first-round RT-PCR and a second-round multiplex PCR. From the multiplex PCR reads, TCRdb called clonotypes with MiXCR, one entry per CDR3 protein. The sample records about 550,000 distinct CDR3 sequences, roughly 40% being singletons. The sequencing input was peripheral blood or thyroid tissue (not recorded which). Source of these receptors: an adult man with Graves' hyperthyroidism.

The chain combines TRBV29-1 with TRBJ1-6; TRBD1 aligns across 9 bases. Germline CDR1 SQVTM, CDR2 ANQGSEA. The V segment lost 6 bases and the J segment 7 bases; nucleotides outside the gene matches: 4. This CDR3 has 13 residues. CDR3 sequence: CSVTGGVNSPLHF. The CDR3 region has the DNA TGCAGCGTGACAGGGGGGGTCAATTCACCCCTCCACTTT.

This clonotype was counted many times. This rearrangement joins TRBV2 to TRBJ1-5; possibly TRBD1 for D (5 bases). The V end lost 7 bases, the J end lost 2 bases, and 12 bases lay between the germline ends. The CDR3 spans 14 residues. Germline assignment: CDR1 SNHLY and CDR2 FYNNEI. DNA of the CDR3: TGTGCCAGCACCCTTGAGACAGGCAATCAGCCCCAGCATTTT. Amino acids: CASTLETGNQPQHF. The whole variable domain, remainder taken from reference TRBV2 and TRBJ1-5, is EPEVTQTPSHQVTQMGQEVILRCVPISNHLYFYWYRQILGQKVEFLVSFYNNEISEKSEIFDDQFSVERPDGSNFTLKIRSTKLEDSAMYFCASTLETGNQPQHFGDGTRLSIL.

This clonotype occurred many times. The chain employs TRBV7-8 and TRBJ2-3; TRBD2 matches 10 bases. The CDR3 has 17 amino acids. V was clipped by 2 bases and J by 2 bases; unmatched bases: 7. Germline values: CDR1 SGHVS, CDR2 FQNEAQ. This CDR3 is CASSLTASGGLTDTQYF. The CDR3 DNA reads TGTGCCAGCAGCTTAACGGCTAGCGGGGGCCTCACAGATACGCAGTATTTT.

This clonotype was seen repeatedly, ten times or more. Germline is not matched at one junction end, which may reflect a read error. The chain carries TRBV29-1 and TRBJ1-1; D uncertain. CDR3 length equals 10 residues. Germline V lookup: CDR1 SQVTM, CDR2 ANQGSEA. The CDR3 sequence is CSVATPGPIF. The CDR3 DNA reads as TGCAGCGTTGCCACACCCGGGCCGATCTTT.

This clonotype was picked up many times. The rearrangement joins TRBV7-2 to TRBJ2-7; TRBD2 matches at 7 bases. The ends lost 2 bases at V and 5 bases at J; junction bases unmatched: 9. Germline V gene sequence: CDR1 SGHTA, CDR2 FQGNSA. The CDR3 sequence is 15 residues long. The CDR3 DNA reads TGTGCCAGCAGCTTATACGGGGGGTTCGGGAACGAGCAGTACTTC. It codes for CASSLYGGFGNEQYF.

This clonotype turned up a few times. This chain uses TRBV12-3 or TRBV12-4 with TRBJ2-3; no clear D. The CDR3 spans 14 residues. V shed 5 bases and J shed 0 bases, with 9 bases lying between them. CDR3 loop: CASSEPDSTDTQYF. The CDR3 DNA sequence: TGTGCCAGCAGTGAGCCCGACAGCACAGATACGCAGTATTTT.

This clonotype has a count of ten or more. The junction differs from germline at one of its ends, possibly a read error. CDR3 sequence reads: CASSLAGAEAFF. The DNA for the CDR3 is TGTGCCAGCAGCTTAGCCGGGGCTGAAGCTTTCTTT. The chain links TRBV12-3 or TRBV12-4 to TRBJ1-1; D is uncertain. There are 12 residues in the CDR3.

This clonotype occurred a few times. The gene calls are TRBV7-9 and TRBJ2-7; possible D gene TRBD1, 6 bases. The J call is uncertain, as TRBJ2-5 better fits the DNA end. CDR1 SEHNR and CDR2 FQNEAQ come from the germline V gene (reference sequence). This CDR3 spans 17 amino acids. For the CDR3, the DNA is TGTGCCAGCAGCCTAAGATCAGGGGTCGACACCGGGGAGACCCAGTACTTC. This encodes CASSLRSGVDTGETQYF.

This chain joins TRBV29-1 and TRBJ2-1, with 12 positions matching TRBD1. The CDR3 is made up of 14 amino acids. Germline trimming cut 3 bases from V and 7 bases from J; bases unmatched to any gene: 4. The germline gives CDR1 SQVTM, CDR2 ANQGSEA. This chain's CDR3 is CSVEGTGGRNEQFF. The CDR3 nucleotides are TGCAGCGTTGAGGGGACAGGGGGCAGGAATGAGCAGTTCTTC.

This clonotype was observed many times. The rearrangement links TRBV6-5 to TRBJ1-6, with 7 bases matching TRBD1. Per the germline V gene, CDR1 is MNHEY and CDR2 is SVGAGI. The CDR3 length is 15 residues. Trimming removed 0 bases from V and 7 bases from J; junction bases left unmatched: 3. The CDR3 sequence: CASSYSTGQNSPLHF. The CDR3 bases are TGTGCCAGCAGTTACTCGACAGGGCAGAATTCACCCCTCCACTTT.

This clonotype has ten or more counts. The genes are TRBV2 and TRBJ1-4, with D unresolved. Germline V gene lookup returns CDR1 SNHLY and CDR2 FYNNEI. This CDR3 spans 11 amino acids. Between the trimmed V and J ends, which lost 2 bases and 10 bases, there was a span of 5 bases. CDR3 protein: CASSEPRKLFF. DNA of the CDR3: TGTGCCAGCAGTGAACCCCGAAAACTGTTTTTT.

Points on this clonotype: An end of the junction differs from the germline gene, which may be a read error. The chain recombines TRBV25-1 with TRBJ1-2; D remains unclear. CDR3 size: 14 residues. Germline assignment: CDR1 MGHDK and CDR2 SYGVNS. The CDR3 nucleotides read TGTGCCGGCAGTGAAGGAGGAGCTAACTATGGCTTCACCTTC. This codes for CAGSEGGANYGFTF.

This clonotype occurred many times. The chain carries TRBV25-1 and TRBJ1-2, with 9 bases matching TRBD1. Germline values: CDR1 MGHDK, CDR2 SYGVNS. This CDR3 has 16 residues. Trimming cost V 1 base and J 3 bases; bases outside gene matches: 6. CDR3: CASSELGDREHYGYTF. The CDR3 DNA sequence: TGTGCCAGCAGTGAATTGGGGGACAGGGAACACTATGGCTACACCTTC.

This clonotype was observed at least ten times. The chain couples TRBV7-8 to TRBJ1-1, with no clear D. Between the trimmed V and J ends, which lost 3 bases and 5 bases, there was a span of 7 bases. The CDR3 is made up of 12 amino acids. Germline CDR1 and CDR2: SGHVS and FQNEAQ. CDR3 loop: CASSFFGTEAFF. CDR3 nucleotide sequence: TGTGCCAGCAGCTTCTTCGGGACTGAAGCTTTCTTT. Complete variable domain (other parts from reference TRBV7-8 and TRBJ1-1): GAGVSQSPRYKVAKRGQDVALRCDPISGHVSLFWYQQALGQGPEFLTYFQNEAQLDKSGLPSDRFFAERPEGSVSTLKIQRTQQEDSAVYLCASSFFGTEAFFGQGTRLTVV.

Ten or more counts support this clonotype. The chain has TRBV29-1 and TRBJ2-7, with TRBD1 identical over 7 bases. CDR1 and CDR2 from the germline V gene are SQVTM and ANQGSEA. The CDR3 is made up of 12 amino acids. Trimming cost V 5 bases and J 1 base; bases outside gene matches: 2. CDR3 residues: CSVLTGSYEQYF. For the CDR3, the DNA is TGCAGCGTTTTGACAGGGTCCTACGAGCAGTACTTC.

This clonotype has ten or more counts. The V gene is TRBV7-9, the J gene TRBJ2-5, with a tentative D call TRBD1 (5 bases). V lost 1 base and J 2 bases, leaving 14 bases between the germline ends. CDR3 size: 16 residues. CDR1 is SEHNR, CDR2 FQNEAQ, per germline (reference sequence). The CDR3 reads CASSLEGLQAQETQYF. In DNA form, the CDR3 reads TGTGCCAGCAGCTTAGAGGGGCTACAGGCACAAGAGACCCAGTACTTC.

This clonotype was detected many times. The genes are TRBV7-9 and TRBJ1-5; 12 positions agree with TRBD1. The CDR3 totals 18 residues. Germline loops: CDR1 SEHNR, CDR2 FQNEAQ (reference sequence). Trimming took 5 bases from V and 0 from J; bases not matched to a gene: 8. The CDR3 reads CASSQGTGGSYSNQPQHF. The CDR3 DNA reads as TGTGCCAGCAGCCAAGGGACAGGGGGCTCTTATAGCAATCAGCCCCAGCATTTT.

This clonotype came up many times. CDR3 protein: CATSGFGTDYEQYF. In nucleotides, the CDR3 is TGTGCCACCAGCGGATTCGGGACAGACTACGAGCAGTACTTC. The chain recombines TRBV15 with TRBJ2-7; 7 bases map to TRBD1. This CDR3 has 14 amino acids. The V gene's germline CDR1 is LNHNV and CDR2 YYDKDF (reference sequence). V lost 5 bases and J lost 3; bases outside the gene matches: 7.

The V call is TRBV29-1, the J call TRBJ1-2; D is undetermined. Germline CDR1 and CDR2: SQVTM and ANQGSEA. This CDR3 region has 12 residues. The V end lost 8 bases, the J end lost 0 bases, and 10 bases lay between the germline ends. The CDR3 nucleotides read TGCAGCAGTTTAGGAGCTAACTATGGCTACACCTTC. It yields the protein CSSLGANYGYTF.

This clonotype was observed many times. The V call is TRBV24-1, the J call TRBJ1-5; D not certain. Between the trimmed V and J ends, which lost 3 bases and 4 bases, there was a span of 3 bases. Germline assignment: CDR1 KGHDR and CDR2 SFDVKD. The CDR3 is made up of 12 amino acids. This CDR3 is CATSDRNQPQHF. The DNA for the CDR3 is TGTGCCACCAGTGATCGAAATCAGCCCCAGCATTTT.

The chain has TRBV6-6 and TRBJ1-6, with D possibly TRBD1 on 5 matching bases. Germline V gives CDR1 MNHNY, CDR2 SVGAGI (reference sequence). There are 14 residues in the CDR3. The V end was cut by 2 bases, the J end by 6 bases, with 8 bases between. The CDR3 spells CASSYRGGNSPLHF. The CDR3 nucleotides read TGTGCCAGCAGTTACCGGGGGGGTAATTCACCCCTCCACTTT.

This clonotype has at least ten counts. The chain uses TRBV19 and TRBJ1-4; D may be TRBD1 (5 bases). Germline V gene sequence: CDR1 LNHDA, CDR2 SQIVND (reference sequence). The CDR3 has 13 residues. V was cut by 9 bases and J by 5 bases, with 13 bases left in between. The CDR3 spells CASHKTVNEKLFF. CDR3 bases: TGTGCCAGCCATAAGACAGTAAATGAAAAACTGTTTTTT. Drawing the rest from reference TRBV19 and TRBJ1-4, the complete variable domain is DGGITQSPKYLFRKEGQNVTLSCEQNLNHDAMYWYRQDPGQGLRLIYYSQIVNDFQKGDIAEGYSVSREKKESFPLTVTSAQKNPTAFYLCASHKTVNEKLFFGSGTQLSVL.

The J gene is TRBJ2-5, the V gene TRBV25-1, with D maybe TRBD2 (5 bases). Germline values: CDR1 MGHDK, CDR2 SYGVNS. This CDR3 is 13 amino acids long. CDR3 amino acids: CARRGRVKETQYF. The DNA for the CDR3 is TGTGCTAGAAGAGGGCGGGTTAAAGAGACCCAGTACTTC.

This clonotype has a count of ten or more. The gene calls are TRBV9 and TRBJ1-1; no firm D call. Trimming stripped 0 bases from V and 3 bases from J, with 12 bases between. CDR1 is SGDLS, CDR2 YYNGEE, per germline. This CDR3 contains 15 residues. This chain's CDR3 is CASSVVGRSDTEAFF. The CDR3 DNA sequence: TGTGCCAGCAGCGTAGTAGGCCGGTCAGACACTGAAGCTTTCTTT.

This clonotype appeared many times. The rearrangement joins TRBV20-1 to TRBJ2-7; possible D gene TRBD1, 6 bases. Deletions cut 3 bases from V and 6 bases from J, with 12 bases between. Germline V gives CDR1 DFQATT, CDR2 SNEGSKA (reference sequence). The CDR3 contains 12 residues. This CDR3 reads CSARWQGSEQYF. Written as DNA, the CDR3 is TGCAGTGCTAGGTGGCAGGGGTCCGAGCAGTACTTC.